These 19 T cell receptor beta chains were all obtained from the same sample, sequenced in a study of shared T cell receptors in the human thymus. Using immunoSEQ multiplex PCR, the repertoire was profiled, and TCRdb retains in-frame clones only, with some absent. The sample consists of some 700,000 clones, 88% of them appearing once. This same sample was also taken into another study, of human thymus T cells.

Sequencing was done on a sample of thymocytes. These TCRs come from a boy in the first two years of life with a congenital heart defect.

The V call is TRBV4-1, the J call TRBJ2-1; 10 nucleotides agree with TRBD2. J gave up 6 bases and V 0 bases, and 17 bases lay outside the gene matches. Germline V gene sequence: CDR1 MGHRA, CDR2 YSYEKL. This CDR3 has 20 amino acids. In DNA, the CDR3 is TGCGCCAGCAGCCAAGATATTGGGAGTAGCGGGAGGTCCTGGTGCAATGAGCAGTTCTTC. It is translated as CASSQDIGSSGRSWCNEQFF.

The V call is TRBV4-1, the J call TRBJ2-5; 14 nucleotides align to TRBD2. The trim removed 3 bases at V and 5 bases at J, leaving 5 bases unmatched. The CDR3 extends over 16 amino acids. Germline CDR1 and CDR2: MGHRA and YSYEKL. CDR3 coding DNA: TGCGCCAGCAGCCAGACTAGCGGGAGGGCCGGGGAGACCCAGTACTTC. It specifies CASSQTSGRAGETQYF.

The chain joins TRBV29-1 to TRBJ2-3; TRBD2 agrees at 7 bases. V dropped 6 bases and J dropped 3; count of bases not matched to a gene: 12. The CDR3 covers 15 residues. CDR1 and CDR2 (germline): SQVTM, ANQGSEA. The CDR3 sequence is CSVVGWGLPTDTQYF. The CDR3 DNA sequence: TGCAGCGTCGTGGGGTGGGGACTACCTACAGATACGCAGTATTTT.

CDR3 loop: CASSFAAGGGETQYF. The CDR3 nucleotides read TGTGCCAGCAGCTTTGCGGCGGGAGGGGGGGAGACCCAGTACTTC. The genes are TRBV11-2 and TRBJ2-5; 9 bases fit TRBD2. The germline CDR1 and CDR2 sequences are SGHAT and FQNNGV. The CDR3 has 15 residues. With V trimmed by 3 bases and J by 5 bases, 7 bases remained unmatched. Together with reference TRBV11-2 and TRBJ2-5, the CDR3 gives the full variable domain: EAGVAQSPRYKIIEKRQSVAFWCNPISGHATLYWYQQILGQGPKLLIQFQNNGVVDDSQLPKDRFSAERLKGVDSTLKIQPAKLEDSAVYLCASSFAAGGGETQYFGPGTRLLVL.

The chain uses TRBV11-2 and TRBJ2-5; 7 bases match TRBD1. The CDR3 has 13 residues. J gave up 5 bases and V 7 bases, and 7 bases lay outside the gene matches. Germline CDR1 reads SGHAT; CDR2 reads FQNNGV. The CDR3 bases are TGTGCCAGCAACGATGGCAGGGGGGAGACCCAGTACTTC. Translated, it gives CASNDGRGETQYF.

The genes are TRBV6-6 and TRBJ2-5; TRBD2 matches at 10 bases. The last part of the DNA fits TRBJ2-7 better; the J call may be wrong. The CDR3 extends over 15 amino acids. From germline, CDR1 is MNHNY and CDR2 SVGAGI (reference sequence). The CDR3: CASSPWTSGSYEQYF. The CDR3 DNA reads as TGTGCCAGCAGTCCCTGGACTAGCGGCTCCTACGAGCAGTACTTC.

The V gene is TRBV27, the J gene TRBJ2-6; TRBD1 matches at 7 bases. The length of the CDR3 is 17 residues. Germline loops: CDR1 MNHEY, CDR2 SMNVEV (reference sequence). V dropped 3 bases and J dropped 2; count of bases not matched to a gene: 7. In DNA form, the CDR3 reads TGTGCCAGCAGTTTTCTCCCTACAGGGGCTGGGGCCAACGTCCTGACTTTC. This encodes CASSFLPTGAGANVLTF.

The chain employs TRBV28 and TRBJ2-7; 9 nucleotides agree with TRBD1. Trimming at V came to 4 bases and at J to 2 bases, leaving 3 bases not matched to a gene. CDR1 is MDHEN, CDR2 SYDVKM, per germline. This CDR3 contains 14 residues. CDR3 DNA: TGTGCCAGCAGTTCGGACAGGGGAACCTACGAGCAGTACTTC. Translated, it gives CASSSDRGTYEQYF.

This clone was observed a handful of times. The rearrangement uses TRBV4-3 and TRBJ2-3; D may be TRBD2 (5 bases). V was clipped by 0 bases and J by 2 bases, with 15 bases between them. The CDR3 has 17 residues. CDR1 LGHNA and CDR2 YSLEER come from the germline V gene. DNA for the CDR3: TGCGCCAGCAGCCAAGATTACCCTAGCCCGCTCACAGATACGCAGTATTTT. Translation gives CASSQDYPSPLTDTQYF.

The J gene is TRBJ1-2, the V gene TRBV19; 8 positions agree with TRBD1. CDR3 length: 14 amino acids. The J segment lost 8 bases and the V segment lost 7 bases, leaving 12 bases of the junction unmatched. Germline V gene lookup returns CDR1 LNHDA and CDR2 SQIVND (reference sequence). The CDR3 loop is CASMRTGRGGGYTF. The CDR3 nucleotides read TGTGCCAGTATGCGGACAGGGAGGGGGGGAGGCTACACCTTC.

The chain's CDR3 is CASSLEGLDTDTQYF. In DNA, the CDR3 is TGTGCCAGCAGTTTAGAGGGACTAGACACAGATACGCAGTATTTT. V and J are TRBV27 and TRBJ2-3; TRBD2 aligns across 8 bases. CDR1 and CDR2 (germline): MNHEY, SMNVEV (reference sequence). CDR3 length equals 15 residues. Losses at the gene ends were 2 bases for V and 2 bases for J; bases not matched to a gene: 3.

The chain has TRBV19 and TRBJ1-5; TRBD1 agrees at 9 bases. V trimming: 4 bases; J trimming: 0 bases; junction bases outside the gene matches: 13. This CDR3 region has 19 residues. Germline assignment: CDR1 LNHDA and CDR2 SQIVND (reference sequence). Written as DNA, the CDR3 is TGTGCCAGTAGTACAGACGGGGACAGGGAACAATATAGCAATCAGCCCCAGCATTTT. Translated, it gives CASSTDGDREQYSNQPQHF.

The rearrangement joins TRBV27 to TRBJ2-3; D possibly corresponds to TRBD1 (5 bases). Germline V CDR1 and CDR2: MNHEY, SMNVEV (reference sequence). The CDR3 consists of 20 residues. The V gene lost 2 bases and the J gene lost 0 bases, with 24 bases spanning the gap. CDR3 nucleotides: TGTGCCAGCAGTTTAGGTGTCGGTTGGGGCAGTCCCTCTAGCACAGATACGCAGTATTTT. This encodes CASSLGVGWGSPSSTDTQYF.

The CDR3, as DNA: TGTGCCAGCAGCCCACTCGACAGGAGCTACGAGCAGTACTTC. It yields the protein CASSPLDRSYEQYF. The chain carries TRBV14 and TRBJ2-7; D might be TRBD1 (6 bases). The CDR3 is 14 amino acids. Trimming shortened V by 4 bases and J by 3 bases, and 13 bases separated the two germline ends. CDR1 and CDR2 from the germline V gene are SGHDN and FVKESK. Supplemented by reference TRBV14 and TRBJ2-7, the full variable domain reads EAGVTQFPSHSVIEKGQTVTLRCDPISGHDNLYWYRRVMGKEIKFLLHFVKESKQDESGMPNNRFLAERTGGTYSTLKVQPAELEDSGVYFCASSPLDRSYEQYFGPGTRLTVT.

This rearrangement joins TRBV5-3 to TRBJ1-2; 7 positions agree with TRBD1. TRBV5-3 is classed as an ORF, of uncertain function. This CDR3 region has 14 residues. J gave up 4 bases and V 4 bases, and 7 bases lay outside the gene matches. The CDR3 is CARSLTGAVYGYTF. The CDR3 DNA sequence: TGTGCCAGAAGCCTTACAGGGGCTGTCTATGGCTACACCTTC.

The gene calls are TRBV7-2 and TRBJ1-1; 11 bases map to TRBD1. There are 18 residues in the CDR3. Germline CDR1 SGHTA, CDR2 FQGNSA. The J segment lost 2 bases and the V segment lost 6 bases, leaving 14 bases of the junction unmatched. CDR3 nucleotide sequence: TGTGCCAGCAGGTGCCAGCAGGACAGGGGGCTGAAAAACACTGAAGCTTTCTTT. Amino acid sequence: CASRCQQDRGLKNTEAFF.

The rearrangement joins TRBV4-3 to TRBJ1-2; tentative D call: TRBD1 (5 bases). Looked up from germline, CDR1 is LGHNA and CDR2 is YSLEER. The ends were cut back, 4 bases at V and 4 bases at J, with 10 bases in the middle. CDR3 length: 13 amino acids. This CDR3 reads CASSRGHPYGYTF. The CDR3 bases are TGCGCCAGCAGCCGCGGACACCCCTATGGCTACACCTTC.

DNA for the CDR3: TGTGCCAAATCCAGGAGGGACACCGGGGAGCTGTTTTTT. Amino acid sequence: CAKSRRDTGELFF. This chain connects TRBV30 to TRBJ2-2, with D possibly matching TRBD2 (6 bases). Germline-derived CDR1 and CDR2 are GTSNPN and SVGIG (reference sequence). This CDR3 comprises 13 residues. Trimming cost V 8 bases and J 3 bases, with 13 bases left between them.

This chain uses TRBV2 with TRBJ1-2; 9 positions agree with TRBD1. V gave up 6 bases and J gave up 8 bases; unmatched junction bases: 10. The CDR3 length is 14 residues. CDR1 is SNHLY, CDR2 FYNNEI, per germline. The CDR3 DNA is TGTGCCAGCAGGGCCCGGACAGGGGCTATCGGCTACACCTTC. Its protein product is CASRARTGAIGYTF.